Presented here are 20 T cell receptor beta chains from one specimen sequenced in a study of CD8+CD57+ T cells in acquired aplastic anemia. The TCR beta profiling, which covered VDJ combination and CDR3 sequence, was carried out using genomic DNA as the template. One entry per CDR3 protein, called by TCRdb with MiXCR from the reads. The data show about 180,000 distinct CDR3 sequences, about 60% seen once. Before being chosen for sequencing, patients had shown CD8+CD57+ cell expansion by flow cytometry. The specimen sequenced was sorted CD4+, CD8+, or CD8+CD57+ T cells (not recorded which) from PBMCs. These receptors were taken from a human donor with aplastic anemia.

This clonotype was observed many times. The genes are TRBV7-9 and TRBJ2-6, with TRBD1 matching over 7 bases. Trimming cost V 4 bases and J 3 bases; bases outside gene matches: 3. This CDR3 region has 15 residues. Germline assignment: CDR1 SEHNR and CDR2 FQNEAQ (reference sequence). The CDR3 here is CASSSTGYGANVLTF. The CDR3 DNA follows: TGTGCCAGCAGCTCGACAGGGTATGGGGCCAACGTCCTGACTTTC.

This chain uses TRBV20-1 with TRBJ2-5; D not resolved. V was cut by 0 bases and J by 5 bases, with 13 bases left in between. The germline CDR1 and CDR2 sequences are DFQATT and SNEGSKA (reference sequence). The CDR3 consists of 14 residues. In DNA form, the CDR3 reads TGCAGTGCTAGAGATCCACTACTCGAGGAGACCCAGTACTTC. This encodes CSARDPLLEETQYF.

This clonotype was counted at least ten times. The chain has TRBV20-1 and TRBJ1-3; a weak D match, TRBD1 (6 bases). Trimming took off 5 bases at V and 2 bases at J, with 22 bases between the two ends. CDR3 size: 17 residues. Germline CDR1 DFQATT, CDR2 SNEGSKA (reference sequence). DNA of the CDR3: TGCAGTGCTCGACGACAGGCGAGAGAATCGGCTGGAAACACCATATATTTT. Its protein product is CSARRQARESAGNTIYF.

The rearrangement uses TRBV7-9 and TRBJ2-7, with D perhaps matching TRBD2 (6 bases). In germline, CDR1 is SEHNR, CDR2 FQNEAQ (reference sequence). This CDR3 is built from 13 residues. With 6 bases removed from V and 7 bases from J, the gap between germline ends came to 16 bases. The chain's CDR3 is CASRVLALGEQYF. CDR3 DNA: TGTGCCAGCAGGGTTCTAGCGCTGGGAGAGCAGTACTTC.

The CDR3 nucleotides are TGTGCCAGCAGGATCGGCTTCACAGATACGCAGTATTTT. Translating it yields CASRIGFTDTQYF. The chain employs TRBV9 and TRBJ2-3; D remains ambiguous. The CDR3 runs 13 residues. Trimming stripped 5 bases from V and 2 bases from J, with 9 bases between. CDR1 SGDLS and CDR2 YYNGEE come from the germline V gene. Together with reference TRBV9 and TRBJ2-3, the CDR3 gives the full variable domain: DSGVTQTPKHLITATGQRVTLRCSPRSGDLSVYWYQQSLDQGLQFLIQYYNGEERAKGNILERFSAQQFPDLHSELNLSSLELGDSALYFCASRIGFTDTQYFGPGTRLTVL.

The V and J genes are TRBV19 and TRBJ1-6; D is unclear. Germline V gene sequence: CDR1 LNHDA, CDR2 SQIVND (reference sequence). The CDR3 runs 16 residues. Trimming took off 9 bases at V and 2 bases at J, with 17 bases between the two ends. CDR3 DNA sequence: TGTGCCAGCACCCACAACTACCCAACCTATAATTCACCCCTCCACTTT. It translates to CASTHNYPTYNSPLHF. The full variable domain, completed using reference TRBV19 and TRBJ1-6, is DGGITQSPKYLFRKEGQNVTLSCEQNLNHDAMYWYRQDPGQGLRLIYYSQIVNDFQKGDIAEGYSVSREKKESFPLTVTSAQKNPTAFYLCASTHNYPTYNSPLHFGNGTRLTVT.

The chain has TRBV9 and TRBJ2-5; 7 nucleotides agree with TRBD2. The CDR3 is 13 amino acids. CDR1 is SGDLS, CDR2 YYNGEE, per germline. V lost 3 bases to trimming and J lost 4 bases; unmatched junction nucleotides: 3. CDR3 nucleotide sequence: TGTGCCAGCAGCGCGGGGGGTTTAGAGACCCAGTACTTC. It encodes CASSAGGLETQYF.

The chain has TRBV7-6 and TRBJ1-1; TRBD1 matches 8 bases. CDR3 length: 16 residues. CDR1 and CDR2 from the germline V gene are SGHVS and FNYEAQ. V lost 1 base to trimming and J lost 0 bases; unmatched junction nucleotides: 4. The CDR3 bases are TGTGCCAGCAGCTTAGTTCCAGGGGGCGTGAACACTGAAGCTTTCTTT. This encodes CASSLVPGGVNTEAFF.

The table lists this clonotype with many counts. The CDR3 DNA sequence: TGTGCCAGTAGTATAAGCGGGGGCTATGGCTACACCTTC. Protein: CASSISGGYGYTF. This rearrangement joins TRBV19 to TRBJ1-2, with D perhaps TRBD1 (5 bases). Germline V CDR1 and CDR2: LNHDA, SQIVND (reference sequence). V was trimmed by 2 bases and J by 4 bases, leaving 8 bases between them. This CDR3 spans 13 amino acids.

This clonotype was found many times. The chain couples TRBV20-1 to TRBJ2-2; TRBD1 might be the D (6 bases). This CDR3 spans 16 amino acids. CDR1 and CDR2 from the germline V gene are DFQATT and SNEGSKA (reference sequence). The V gene lost 3 bases and the J gene lost 1 base, with 15 bases spanning the gap. The CDR3 nucleotides are TGCAGTGCTAGGACTAACAGGGAGTGGAACACCGGGGAGCTGTTTTTT. Amino acid sequence: CSARTNREWNTGELFF.

V gene TRBV15 combines with J gene TRBJ2-1; D not resolved. With 0 bases removed from V and 4 bases from J, the gap between germline ends came to 4 bases. The CDR3 is 13 residues long. CDR1 LNHNV and CDR2 YYDKDF come from the germline V gene (reference sequence). The CDR3 DNA reads TGTGCCACCAGCAGAGATCAGTACAATGAGCAGTTCTTC. Amino acid sequence: CATSRDQYNEQFF.

The rearrangement joins TRBV7-2 to TRBJ1-6; D ambiguous. The V end lost 0 bases, the J end lost 8 bases, and 8 bases lay between the germline ends. Looked up from germline, CDR1 is SGHTA and CDR2 is FQGNSA. The CDR3 has 14 residues. The CDR3 protein is CASSLAGRDSPLHF. The CDR3 nucleotides are TGTGCCAGCAGCTTAGCAGGGCGCGATTCACCCCTCCACTTT.

The rearrangement uses TRBV2 and TRBJ1-2; weak D call: TRBD1 (6 bases). The CDR3 is 14 amino acids. The V end lost 5 bases, the J end lost 5 bases, and 15 bases lay between the germline ends. Germline V CDR1 and CDR2: SNHLY, FYNNEI. CDR3 sequence reads: CASSLGDTGYGYTF. The CDR3 region has the DNA TGTGCCAGCAGTTTAGGGGACACTGGTTATGGCTACACCTTC.

A few counts support this clonotype. The chain carries TRBV24-1 and TRBJ2-7, with a weak D call TRBD2 (5 bases). CDR1 and CDR2 (germline): KGHDR, SFDVKD. The V end lost 2 bases, the J end lost 3 bases, and 16 bases lay between the germline ends. The length of the CDR3 is 16 residues. This chain's CDR3 is CATSDSPPGGYYEQYF. CDR3 DNA sequence: TGTGCCACCAGTGATTCCCCCCCCGGAGGCTACTACGAGCAGTACTTC.

This clonotype was detected many times. This rearrangement joins TRBV13 to TRBJ1-1; D gene unclear. The CDR3 loop spans 11 amino acids. Germline V lookup: CDR1 PRHDT, CDR2 FYEKMQ (reference sequence). The germline V and J ends were trimmed by 3 bases and 5 bases, with 4 bases remaining between them. The CDR3, as DNA: TGTGCCAGCAGCTTCAGTACTGAAGCTTTCTTT. This encodes CASSFSTEAFF.

The chain has TRBV7-2 and TRBJ1-1, with D possibly matching TRBD1 (6 bases). The V gene lost 6 bases and the J gene lost 4 bases, with 15 bases spanning the gap. Germline assignment: CDR1 SGHTA and CDR2 FQGNSA. The length of the CDR3 is 14 residues. CDR3: CASRGLGGFTEAFF. The CDR3 DNA sequence: TGTGCCAGCAGGGGGTTAGGGGGATTCACTGAAGCTTTCTTT.

Note on this clonotype: Just one base apart from a much larger clone, this may be a read error. V usage is TRBV6-4 and J usage is TRBJ1-1, with D unresolved. CDR1 MRHNA and CDR2 SNTAGT come from the germline V gene. The CDR3 has 16 amino acids. V was pared by 7 bases and J by 4 bases, with 22 bases between. CDR3 protein: CASKVFGGRPSTEAFF. CDR3 coding DNA: TGTGCCAGCAAAGTGTTCGGCGGGAGACCGAGCACTGAAGCTTTCTTT.

The sample holds many counts of this clonotype. The chain combines TRBV7-9 with TRBJ2-7, with D tentatively TRBD1 (5 bases). CDR1 is SEHNR, CDR2 FQNEAQ, per germline (reference sequence). This CDR3 region has 12 residues. Trimming removed 4 bases from V and 3 bases from J, with 7 bases in between. CDR3 sequence reads: CASSYDSYEQYF. The CDR3 bases are TGTGCCAGCAGCTATGACAGCTACGAGCAGTACTTC.

This clonotype was counted a few times. This rearrangement joins TRBV30 to TRBJ1-1; D is perhaps TRBD1 (5 bases). Germline V gene lookup returns CDR1 GTSNPN and CDR2 SVGIG (reference sequence). The CDR3 runs 12 residues. Written as DNA, the CDR3 is TGTGCTGGGGGACCCATGAACACTGAAGCTTTCTTT. It encodes CAGGPMNTEAFF.

The V and J genes are TRBV11-2 and TRBJ2-3; the D is unclear. The ends were cut back, 1 base at V and 6 bases at J, with 8 bases in the middle. The CDR3 extends over 13 amino acids. CDR1 is SGHAT, CDR2 FQNNGV, per germline. CDR3 DNA sequence: TGTGCCAGCAGCTTAGGTGTCAGTGATACGCAGTATTTT. Its protein product is CASSLGVSDTQYF.